The 16 T cell receptor beta chains below were found in one sample sequenced in a study of blood T cell repertoires in COVID-19 (dated by TCRdb to the early 2020s). The method was the immunoSEQ multiplex PCR assay. TCRdb carries this immuneACCESS record with in-frame sequences only. Its versions omit some clonotypes, under half of them owing to an unresolved V gene in the studies checked, with the rest unexplained. For this sample the table gives some 78,000 clones, of which roughly nine tenths were detected only once. Around 5% of the sample belongs to the ten largest clones. Input material: peripheral blood. These receptors all come from a woman of 80 years or more with active or convalescent COVID-19.

CDR3 sequence: CASSYQGGSYEQYF. The CDR3 nucleotides are TGTGCCAGCAGTTATCAGGGAGGGTCCTACGAGCAGTACTTC. The rearrangement uses TRBV6-5 and TRBJ2-7, with 7 bases aligning to TRBD2. This CDR3 has 14 amino acids. Trimming removed 3 bases from V and 1 base from J; junction bases left unmatched: 3. CDR1 is MNHEY, CDR2 SVGAGI, per germline.

The chain joins TRBV18 to TRBJ1-4; tentative D call: TRBD1 (5 bases). This CDR3 spans 16 amino acids. V was clipped by 1 base and J by 8 bases, with 17 bases between them. CDR1 and CDR2 (germline): KGHSH, LQKENI. In DNA, the CDR3 is TGTGCCAGCTCACCACGGCAGGGAGGGTCGGGCGAAAAACTGTTTTTT. Its translation is CASSPRQGGSGEKLFF.

The chain uses TRBV27 and TRBJ2-5; 9 positions match TRBD2. The trim removed 1 base at V and 5 bases at J, leaving 11 bases unmatched. Germline assignment: CDR1 MNHEY and CDR2 SMNVEV (reference sequence). This CDR3 region has 17 residues. The CDR3 here is CASSLFGIAGDLETQYF. The CDR3 DNA reads TGTGCCAGCAGTTTATTTGGAATAGCGGGAGATTTGGAGACCCAGTACTTC.

The rearrangement links TRBV3-1 (or the pseudogene TRBV3-2) to TRBJ2-2, with D maybe TRBD1 (5 bases). The V gene's germline CDR1 is LGHDT and CDR2 YNNKEL (reference sequence). The CDR3 is made up of 13 amino acids. V shed 6 bases and J shed 4 bases, with 9 bases lying between them. CDR3 sequence reads: CASSLQGTGELFF. The CDR3, as DNA: TGTGCCAGCAGTCTCCAGGGCACCGGGGAGCTGTTTTTT.

The V and J genes are TRBV13 and TRBJ2-3, with TRBD2 identical over 12 bases. The CDR3 totals 14 residues. Losses at the gene ends were 5 bases for V and 9 bases for J; bases not matched to a gene: 6. Per germline, CDR1 PRHDT and CDR2 FYEKMQ (reference sequence). The CDR3 bases are TGTGCCAGCAGCGTCCTAGCGGGGGGGCAAACGCAGTATTTT. Translation gives CASSVLAGGQTQYF.

CDR3 in DNA: TGCGCCAGCAGCTTGGGTATCGGGACGAACACCGGGGAGCTGTTTTTT. Protein: CASSLGIGTNTGELFF. The chain couples TRBV5-1 to TRBJ2-2, with D perhaps TRBD2 (5 bases). Germline CDR1 reads SGHRS; CDR2 reads YFSETQ. The CDR3 has 16 amino acids. The V end was cut by 0 bases, the J end by 0 bases, with 9 bases between.

The chain couples TRBV5-8 to TRBJ1-5; 7 nucleotides align to TRBD1. With V trimmed by 0 bases and J by 1 base, 1 base remained unmatched. The CDR3 is 15 amino acids. CDR1 SGHTS and CDR2 YDEGEE come from the germline V gene. The CDR3 bases are TGTGCCAGCAGCTTGGAGGGGGCGAGCAATCAGCCCCAGCATTTT. Translated, it gives CASSLEGASNQPQHF.

The chain recombines TRBV11-3 with TRBJ2-3; a weak D match, TRBD2 (6 bases). Germline assignment: CDR1 SGHNT and CDR2 YENEEA. This CDR3 spans 16 amino acids. The V end was cut by 5 bases, the J end by 1 base, with 16 bases between. This CDR3 is CASSAIGLRGTDTQYF. In DNA, the CDR3 is TGTGCCAGCAGCGCCATAGGACTACGTGGCACAGATACGCAGTATTTT.

The chain joins TRBV28 to TRBJ1-5; D is unclear. Trimming pared 3 bases from V and 0 bases from J, leaving 12 bases between. CDR1 and CDR2 from the germline V gene are MDHEN and SYDVKM. The CDR3 length is 16 residues. The CDR3 protein is CASSFATEYSNQPQHF. As DNA, the CDR3 is TGTGCCAGCAGTTTCGCAACGGAGTATAGCAATCAGCCCCAGCATTTT.

The DNA for the CDR3 is TGTGCCAGCAGCTTAGGGACTAGCTGGGAGACCCAGTACTTC. It codes for CASSLGTSWETQYF. The chain employs TRBV7-2 and TRBJ2-5, with 8 bases aligning to TRBD2. The CDR3 runs to 14 residues. Germline trimming cut 1 base from V and 5 bases from J; bases unmatched to any gene: 3. Germline CDR1 and CDR2: SGHTA and FQGNSA.

In its sample, this clone was seen once. The rearrangement uses TRBV19 and TRBJ1-5; weak D call: TRBD1 (6 bases). Germline V gene data show CDR1 as LNHDA and CDR2 as SQIVND (reference sequence). Trimming took off 1 base at V and 7 bases at J, with 14 bases between the two ends. CDR3 size: 15 residues. CDR3 sequence: CASSIGNRVFQPQHF. CDR3 sequence (DNA): TGTGCCAGTAGTATAGGGAACAGGGTTTTCCAGCCCCAGCATTTT.

The V and J genes are TRBV5-1 and TRBJ2-3, with D perhaps matching TRBD1 (6 bases). CDR1 and CDR2 (germline): SGHRS, YFSETQ. This CDR3 spans 15 amino acids. V shed 4 bases and J shed 1 base, with 13 bases lying between them. The CDR3 here is CASSQQDRGTDTQYF. In DNA, the CDR3 is TGCGCCAGCAGCCAACAGGACAGAGGCACAGATACGCAGTATTTT. The variable domain in full, with the rest retrieved from reference TRBV5-1 and TRBJ2-3, is KAGVTQTPRYLIKTRGQQVTLSCSPISGHRSVSWYQQTPGQGLQFLFEYFSETQRNKGNFPGRFSGRQFSNSRSEMNVSTLELGDSALYLCASSQQDRGTDTQYFGPGTRLTVL.

The rearrangement uses TRBV2 and TRBJ2-7, with TRBD2 matching over 11 bases. Germline V gene data show CDR1 as SNHLY and CDR2 as FYNNEI. J was trimmed by 4 bases and V by 5 bases; bases with no gene match: 13. The CDR3 covers 17 residues. CDR3 sequence reads: CASSYDRRVAGGYEQYF. DNA of the CDR3: TGTGCCAGCAGTTATGACAGGAGGGTAGCGGGAGGGTACGAGCAGTACTTC.

This clone was recorded once. The chain links TRBV3-1 (or the pseudogene TRBV3-2) to TRBJ2-7; TRBD1 aligns across 8 bases. With 1 base clipped from V and 2 bases from J, the junction kept 1 base outside the gene matches. The CDR3 consists of 14 residues. The germline gives CDR1 LGHDT, CDR2 YNNKEL (reference sequence). The CDR3 region is CASSQGTGTYEQYF. The CDR3 DNA reads as TGTGCCAGCAGCCAAGGGACAGGGACCTACGAGCAGTACTTC.

The chain joins TRBV11-2 to TRBJ1-5; D unclear. Trimming removed 1 base at V and 5 bases at J, with 6 bases between. The length of the CDR3 is 13 residues. Germline CDR1 is SGHAT and CDR2 is FQNNGV. The CDR3 spells CASSLGQDQPQHF. The CDR3 nucleotides are TGTGCCAGCAGCTTAGGCCAGGATCAGCCCCAGCATTTT.

V gene TRBV2 combines with J gene TRBJ2-2; 8 bases match TRBD2. The V gene's germline CDR1 is SNHLY and CDR2 FYNNEI. This CDR3 has 15 amino acids. With 2 bases clipped from V and 5 bases from J, the junction kept 4 bases outside the gene matches. CDR3 loop: CASSELLAGTGELFF. The CDR3 region has the DNA TGTGCCAGCAGTGAACTCCTAGCGGGTACCGGGGAGCTGTTTTTT.